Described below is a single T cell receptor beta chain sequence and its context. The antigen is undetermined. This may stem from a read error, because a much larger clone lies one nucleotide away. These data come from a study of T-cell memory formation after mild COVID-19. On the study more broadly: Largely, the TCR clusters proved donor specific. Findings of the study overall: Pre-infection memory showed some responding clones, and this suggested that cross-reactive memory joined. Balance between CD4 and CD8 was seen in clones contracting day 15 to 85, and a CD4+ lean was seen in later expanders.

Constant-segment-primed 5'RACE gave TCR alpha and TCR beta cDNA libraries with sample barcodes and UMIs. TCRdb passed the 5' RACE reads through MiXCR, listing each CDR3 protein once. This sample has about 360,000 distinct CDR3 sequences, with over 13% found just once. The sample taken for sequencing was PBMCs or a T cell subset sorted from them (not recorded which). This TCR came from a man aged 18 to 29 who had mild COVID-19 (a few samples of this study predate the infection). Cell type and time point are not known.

This chain's CDR3 is CATSDTGGGTNTEAFF. The DNA for the CDR3 is TGTGCCACCAGTGACACTGGGGGGGGGACCAACACTGAAGCTTTCTTT. The genes are TRBV24-1 and TRBJ1-1; a weak D match, TRBD1 (5 bases). CDR1 is KGHDR, CDR2 SFDVKD, per germline. The length of the CDR3 is 16 residues. V shed 4 bases and J shed 2 bases, with 16 bases lying between them.